The 13 T cell receptor beta chains listed next were all sequenced from one sample in a study of Ad26.COV2.S vaccination and SARS-CoV-2 variants. This table comes from immunoSEQ multiplex PCR, and its TCRdb copy is limited to in-frame clones, with some not included. This table holds about 680,000 clones, about 90% found once. The treatment was: roughly 20 received Ad26.COV2.S at low or high dose, single or two shots; five or six received placebo; per-sample allocation not given. Vaccine and placebo recipients were sampled on day 63 after the first injection. The input for sequencing was peripheral blood, taken in a trial of Ad26.COV2.S vaccine versus placebo. The receptors here all came from a person aged 18-60 years who received the Ad26.COV2.S COVID-19 vaccine or a placebo.

This sequence joins TRBV24-1 and TRBJ2-1; 7 positions match TRBD2. Germline V gene lookup returns CDR1 KGHDR and CDR2 SFDVKD. CDR3 length equals 13 residues. The ends lost 9 bases at V and 5 bases at J; junction bases unmatched: 6. This CDR3 is CATRGGYHNEQFF. CDR3 bases: TGTGCCACCCGGGGAGGGTACCACAATGAGCAGTTCTTC.

This sequence joins TRBV3-1 (or the pseudogene TRBV3-2) and TRBJ2-2, with 8 bases identical to TRBD2. V shed 1 base, J shed 6 bases, and the junction held 4 bases outside the gene matches. The CDR3 is 15 residues long. Germline V gene sequence: CDR1 LGHDT, CDR2 YNNKEL (reference sequence). The chain's CDR3 is CASSQAGGPSGELFF. CDR3 sequence (DNA): TGTGCCAGCAGCCAAGCGGGAGGGCCCTCCGGGGAGCTGTTTTTT.

The chain links TRBV7-2 to TRBJ2-5; no clear D. This CDR3 has 15 residues. CDR1 and CDR2 (germline): SGHTA, FQGNSA. Trimming pared 5 bases from V and 5 bases from J, leaving 18 bases between. The CDR3 loop is CASSGKGLIGETQYF. Here the CDR3 DNA reads TGTGCCAGCAGCGGAAAGGGCCTCATCGGGGAGACCCAGTACTTC. The entire variable domain, with the rest obtained from reference TRBV7-2 and TRBJ2-5, is as follows: GAGVSQSPSNKVTEKGKDVELRCDPISGHTALYWYRQSLGQGLEFLIYFQGNSAPDKSGLPSDRFSAERTGGSVSTLTIQRTQQEDSAVYLCASSGKGLIGETQYFGPGTRLLVL.

The J gene is TRBJ2-6, the V gene TRBV7-6; no firm D call. There are 15 residues in the CDR3. Looked up from germline, CDR1 is SGHVS and CDR2 is FNYEAQ. V was cut by 1 base and J by 1 base, with 5 bases left in between. This chain's CDR3 is CASSLERSGANVLTF. In nucleotides, the CDR3 is TGTGCCAGCAGCTTAGAGCGTTCTGGGGCCAACGTCCTGACTTTC.

This clone was counted a single time. The chain recombines TRBV10-1 with TRBJ2-1, with 7 bases identical to TRBD1. The germline CDR1 and CDR2 sequences are WNHNN and SYGVQD (reference sequence). Unmatched junction bases numbered 4, after V lost 0 bases and J lost 2 bases. The CDR3 length is 16 residues. The CDR3 nucleotides read TGCGCCAGCAGTGAGTCGCGGCAGGGGGCCTACAATGAGCAGTTCTTC. Translation: CASSESRQGAYNEQFF.

This clone was seen only once. The chain carries TRBV28 and TRBJ2-1; D call uncertain. The germline V gene encodes CDR1 MDHEN and CDR2 SYDVKM. CDR3 length: 14 amino acids. V was trimmed by 6 bases and J by 6 bases, leaving 15 bases between them. This chain's CDR3 is CASSPNLSVNEQFF. The CDR3, as DNA: TGTGCCAGCAGCCCGAACCTGAGCGTCAATGAGCAGTTCTTC.

This clone was observed a single time. The gene calls are TRBV4-2 and TRBJ2-1; D perhaps matches TRBD2 (6 bases). The germline V gene has CDR1 LGHNA and CDR2 YNFKEQ. V was pared by 0 bases and J by 9 bases, with 15 bases between. CDR3 size: 15 residues. The CDR3 here is CASSQEREWVPEQFF. The CDR3 coding sequence is TGTGCCAGCAGCCAAGAACGGGAGTGGGTCCCTGAGCAGTTCTTC.

This chain connects TRBV11-3 to TRBJ2-1; the D is unclear. Germline V lookup: CDR1 SGHNT, CDR2 YENEEA. This CDR3 has 12 residues. Trimming cost V 5 bases and J 8 bases, with 10 bases left between them. CDR3 DNA sequence: TGTGCCAGCAGCCCCCAGAGGCATGAGCAGTTCTTC. It is translated as CASSPQRHEQFF.

This chain connects TRBV5-6 to TRBJ2-4; D is possibly TRBD1 (5 bases). Germline CDR1 SGHDT, CDR2 YYEEEE. The germline V and J ends were trimmed by 0 bases and 3 bases, with 7 bases remaining between them. CDR3 length: 14 amino acids. The CDR3 loop is CASSLEGYKNIQYF. In DNA form, the CDR3 reads TGTGCCAGCAGCTTGGAGGGGTACAAAAACATTCAGTACTTC.

The J gene is TRBJ2-5, the V gene TRBV3-1 (or the pseudogene TRBV3-2); D is perhaps TRBD2 (6 bases). Germline CDR1 and CDR2: LGHDT and YNNKEL (reference sequence). The CDR3 runs 13 residues. The V and J ends lost 1 base and 6 bases respectively, with 9 bases between them. The CDR3 nucleotides are TGTGCCAGCAGCCAAGGGGGGGAAAAGACCCAGTACTTC. Protein: CASSQGGEKTQYF.

This chain links TRBV5-1 with TRBJ2-5; D is unclear. This CDR3 comprises 15 residues. CDR1 is SGHRS, CDR2 YFSETQ, per germline. Trimming removed 3 bases from V and 3 bases from J, with 15 bases in between. CDR3: CASSSSRHQKETQYF. CDR3 nucleotides: TGCGCCAGCAGCTCTTCTAGACATCAGAAAGAGACCCAGTACTTC.

The rearrangement links TRBV29-1 to TRBJ2-7; tentatively, D is TRBD2 (5 bases). Trimming stripped 7 bases from V and 5 bases from J, with 18 bases between. This CDR3 is built from 13 residues. CDR1 SQVTM and CDR2 ANQGSEA come from the germline V gene. CDR3 protein: CSAGTGVMDEQYF. The CDR3 DNA reads as TGCAGCGCCGGAACCGGGGTGATGGACGAGCAGTACTTC.

The rearrangement joins TRBV6-2 or TRBV6-3 to TRBJ2-1, with 7 bases lining up with TRBD1. Trimming took 4 bases from V and 0 from J; bases not matched to a gene: 3. Germline V gives CDR1 MNHEY, CDR2 SVGEGT. CDR3 length: 15 amino acids. The CDR3 bases are TGTGCCAGCAGTTCGGGACAGAGCTCCTACAATGAGCAGTTCTTC. This encodes CASSSGQSSYNEQFF.